Detailed here is one T cell receptor beta chain. The antigen is undetermined. The data originate from a study of neoadjuvant nivolumab and ipilimumab in lung cancer. The germline V gene encodes CDR1 SGHRS and CDR2 YFSETQ. The V end lost 4 bases, the J end lost 4 bases, and 12 bases lay between the germline ends. This CDR3 region has 15 residues. The assay was immunoSEQ multiplex PCR, and TCRdb's table has in-frame clones only and misses some. The table lists approximately 12,000 clones, around 70% of them singletons. Study-level results: Pathologic regression was not significantly tied to TCR clonality. Higher pretherapy blood TCR richness went with higher resected-tumor richness.

The TCR sequence derives from an adult with non-small cell lung cancer. The chain recombines TRBV5-1 with TRBJ2-6; maybe TRBD1 (5 bases). The material was peripheral blood, obtained after neoadjuvant nivolumab, alone or with ipilimumab, at or shortly before surgery. DNA of the CDR3: TGCGCCAGCAGCCCTGACAGCGCCGGGGCCAACGTCCTGACTTTC. Protein sequence: CASSPDSAGANVLTF.